These 26 T cell receptor beta chains originate from one sample sequenced in a study of T-cell memory formation after mild COVID-19. TCRdb called the 5' RACE reads again in MiXCR, with one record for every CDR3 protein. Of about 180,000 distinct CDR3 sequences listed, roughly 20% are singletons. Sequencing used PBMCs or a T cell subset sorted from them (not recorded which). These receptors were collected from a young man who had mild COVID-19 (a few samples of this study predate the infection). Cell type and time point are not known.

Details on this clonotype: Compared with germline, one end of the junction differs, possibly owing to a read error. As DNA, the CDR3 is TGTGCCAGCAGTGAGGGGGGAGTCCCCTATGAGCAGTACTTC. Encoded protein: CASSEGGVPYEQYF. The chain has TRBV25-1 and TRBJ2-7; perhaps TRBD2 as D (6 bases). There are 14 residues in the CDR3. Per the germline V gene, CDR1 is MGHDK and CDR2 is SYGVNS.

This clonotype occurred a few times. The genes are TRBV5-1 and TRBJ2-2; D perhaps matches TRBD1 (6 bases). The CDR3 has 15 amino acids. Deletions cut 0 bases from V and 6 bases from J, with 12 bases between. Germline V gives CDR1 SGHRS, CDR2 YFSETQ. CDR3 sequence: CASSLVSGAAGELFF. CDR3 DNA sequence: TGCGCCAGCAGCTTGGTCTCAGGGGCGGCCGGGGAGCTGTTTTTT.

The chain couples TRBV7-2 to TRBJ2-3; D ambiguous. There are 11 residues in the CDR3. The germline V gene encodes CDR1 SGHTA and CDR2 FQGNSA. V lost 6 bases to trimming and J lost 3 bases, with 4 bases between them. CDR3 nucleotide sequence: TGTGCCAGCAGGATGACAGATACGCAGTATTTT. Translation gives CASRMTDTQYF.

The CDR3 DNA follows: TGTGCCAGCAGTGAGCAGGATAATTCACCCCTCCACTTT. Translated: CASSEQDNSPLHF. The chain has TRBV25-1 and TRBJ1-6; D gene ambiguous. The germline V gene encodes CDR1 MGHDK and CDR2 SYGVNS. The CDR3 runs 13 residues. Trimming took off 3 bases at V and 5 bases at J, with 5 bases between the two ends.

The chain employs TRBV7-2 and TRBJ1-2; no reliable D call. Germline V lookup: CDR1 SGHTA, CDR2 FQGNSA. Trimming removed 7 bases at V and 2 bases at J, with 14 bases between. This CDR3 contains 14 residues. The CDR3 spells CASNPSAGNYGYTF. As DNA, the CDR3 is TGTGCCAGCAACCCCAGTGCGGGGAACTATGGCTACACCTTC.

This clonotype has a handful of counts. V usage is TRBV7-9 and J usage is TRBJ1-1; no clear D gene. V was pared by 5 bases and J by 1 base, with 8 bases between. This CDR3 is built from 13 residues. Germline loops: CDR1 SEHNR, CDR2 FQNEAQ (reference sequence). The CDR3 region has the DNA TGTGCCAGCAGCCCCCGGACGAACACTGAAGCTTTCTTT. This sequence encodes CASSPRTNTEAFF.

The chain has TRBV2 and TRBJ1-1; D is uncertain. V lost 6 bases and J 6 bases, leaving 17 bases between the germline ends. Germline V gene lookup returns CDR1 SNHLY and CDR2 FYNNEI. The CDR3 consists of 14 residues. CDR3 protein: CASSLTSDTAEAFF. CDR3 coding DNA: TGTGCCAGCAGCCTTACCAGCGACACAGCTGAAGCTTTCTTT.

This clonotype was seen ten or more times. The chain joins TRBV6-1 to TRBJ2-7; no firm D call. Trimming removed 5 bases at V and 7 bases at J, with 15 bases between. The germline CDR1 and CDR2 sequences are MNHNS and SASEGT. The length of the CDR3 is 13 residues. As DNA, the CDR3 is TGTGCCAGCAGTCACCCTCAGTGGTTGGAGCAGTACGTC. Amino acids: CASSHPQWLEQYV.

The chain carries TRBV7-2 and TRBJ1-3; no clear D gene. CDR3 length equals 14 residues. Germline V gene data show CDR1 as SGHTA and CDR2 as FQGNSA. Deletions cut 5 bases from V and 0 bases from J, with 8 bases between. In nucleotides, the CDR3 is TGTGCCAGCAGCACCTATTCCTCTGGAAACACCATATATTTT. This translates into CASSTYSSGNTIYF.

For this clonotype: Germline is not matched at one junction end, which may reflect a read error. The J gene is TRBJ2-5, the V gene TRBV12-3 or TRBV12-4, with TRBD2 identical over 8 bases. This CDR3 contains 13 residues. For the CDR3, the DNA is TGTGCCAGCAGCCTAGCGGGTCAAGAGGCCCAGTACTTC. This translates into CASSLAGQEAQYF.

This clonotype has just a few counts. The chain recombines TRBV5-1 with TRBJ2-3, with D hard to call. The CDR3 sequence is 15 residues long. Trimming left V 0 bases short and J 1 base short, with 9 bases between. Germline CDR1 SGHRS, CDR2 YFSETQ. The CDR3 DNA reads as TGCGCCAGCAGCTTGGAGGGAAAGCGCACAGATACGCAGTATTTT. This translates into CASSLEGKRTDTQYF. Based on the CDR3 plus reference TRBV5-1 and TRBJ2-3, the full variable domain is KAGVTQTPRYLIKTRGQQVTLSCSPISGHRSVSWYQQTPGQGLQFLFEYFSETQRNKGNFPGRFSGRQFSNSRSEMNVSTLELGDSALYLCASSLEGKRTDTQYFGPGTRLTVL.

This clonotype was found many times. The J gene is TRBJ1-2, the V gene TRBV7-2; the match to TRBD1 covers 8 bases. V lost 4 bases, J lost 4 bases, and 14 bases stayed unmatched. The CDR3 runs to 17 residues. CDR1 and CDR2 (germline): SGHTA, FQGNSA. As DNA, the CDR3 is TGTGCCAGCAGCTCGCTACGCACAGGGGGGAGGGGCTATGGCTACACCTTC. This gives the protein CASSSLRTGGRGYGYTF.

The chain combines TRBV4-3 with TRBJ1-5; TRBD1 agrees at 9 bases. The V gene end was trimmed by 3 bases and the J gene end by 4 bases; junction bases not matched to a gene: 10. The CDR3 spans 17 residues. Germline CDR1 LGHNA, CDR2 YSLEER. CDR3 nucleotide sequence: TGCGCCAGCAGCCAGGACTGGACAGGGGCTCCTAATCAGCCCCAGCATTTT. Translated, it gives CASSQDWTGAPNQPQHF.

The chain employs TRBV7-2 and TRBJ2-3; 10 nucleotides align to TRBD1. V lost 7 bases and J lost 4; bases outside the gene matches: 8. CDR1 SGHTA and CDR2 FQGNSA come from the germline V gene. The CDR3 is 15 residues long. The CDR3 spells CASNADRGLADTQYF. CDR3 DNA: TGTGCCAGCAACGCGGACAGGGGGTTGGCAGATACGCAGTATTTT.

The chain is built from TRBV5-1 and TRBJ2-2, with 11 nucleotides matching TRBD2. This CDR3 has 17 amino acids. Unmatched junction bases numbered 10, after V lost 3 bases and J lost 6 bases. Germline loops: CDR1 SGHRS, CDR2 YFSETQ. CDR3 bases: TGCGCCAGCAGCTATCCGGGACTAGCGGTCGGTTCCGGGGAGCTGTTTTTT. This encodes CASSYPGLAVGSGELFF.

The rearrangement links TRBV5-1 to TRBJ2-5; D might be TRBD2 (5 bases). Germline V gene lookup returns CDR1 SGHRS and CDR2 YFSETQ. V lost 6 bases, J lost 5 bases, and 14 bases lay in between. This CDR3 contains 13 residues. CDR3 sequence: CASIASPGETQYF. CDR3 coding DNA: TGCGCCAGCATTGCCTCACCGGGGGAGACCCAGTACTTC.

This clonotype was detected ten times or more. The genes are TRBV7-2 and TRBJ1-1, with D possibly TRBD1 on 6 matching bases. The V end was cut by 5 bases, the J end by 6 bases, with 19 bases between. Germline V CDR1 and CDR2: SGHTA, FQGNSA. The CDR3 contains 15 residues. The CDR3 protein is CASSQRGGRRAEAFF. Written as DNA, the CDR3 is TGTGCCAGCAGCCAAAGAGGGGGGCGAAGGGCTGAAGCTTTCTTT.

The chain has TRBV5-1 and TRBJ2-7; either TRBD1 or TRBD2 may fit D (6 bases each). V lost 5 bases, J lost 0 bases, and 9 bases lay in between. Germline CDR1 and CDR2: SGHRS and YFSETQ. The CDR3 is made up of 13 amino acids. The CDR3 protein is CASRQGGSYEQYF. The CDR3 DNA reads TGCGCCAGCAGACAGGGAGGCTCCTACGAGCAGTACTTC.

The V call is TRBV5-1, the J call TRBJ1-4; D unresolved. Trimming removed 4 bases from V and 4 bases from J, with 14 bases in between. From germline, CDR1 is SGHRS and CDR2 YFSETQ. The CDR3 runs 15 residues. CDR3 sequence (DNA): TGCGCCAGCAGCCCCGACACGGCGCTTAATGAAAAACTGTTTTTT. Its translation: CASSPDTALNEKLFF. The full variable domain, its missing parts supplied by reference TRBV5-1 and TRBJ1-4, is KAGVTQTPRYLIKTRGQQVTLSCSPISGHRSVSWYQQTPGQGLQFLFEYFSETQRNKGNFPGRFSGRQFSNSRSEMNVSTLELGDSALYLCASSPDTALNEKLFFGSGTQLSVL.

The chain joins TRBV3-1 to TRBJ1-2; D unclear. This CDR3 region has 12 residues. Per the germline V gene, CDR1 is LGHDT and CDR2 is YNNKEL (reference sequence). Trimming took 1 base from V and 10 from J, leaving 10 bases between them. The CDR3 DNA follows: TGTGCCAGCAGCCAAGGGTTTCGGGCCTACACCTTC. This codes for CASSQGFRAYTF.

This clonotype was detected only a few times. V and J are TRBV7-2 and TRBJ2-5, with D perhaps being TRBD1 or TRBD2 (6 bases each). The CDR3 is 15 residues long. Trimming left V 0 bases short and J 5 bases short, with 13 bases between. Germline-derived CDR1 and CDR2 are SGHTA and FQGNSA. CDR3 loop: CASSLAGGSMETQYF. In nucleotides, the CDR3 is TGTGCCAGCAGCTTAGCGGGGGGCAGCATGGAGACCCAGTACTTC.

The chain recombines TRBV7-9 with TRBJ2-6; TRBD1 or TRBD2 may be the D gene (5 bases each). Germline values: CDR1 SEHNR, CDR2 FQNEAQ (reference sequence). V lost 2 bases and J 5 bases, leaving 10 bases between the germline ends. This CDR3 comprises 15 residues. The CDR3 spells CASSLTGTRANVLTF. The CDR3 DNA is TGTGCCAGCAGCTTAACCGGGACCCGGGCCAACGTCCTGACTTTC.

This clonotype was counted between two and nine times. The chain employs TRBV30 and TRBJ2-7, with 12 bases fitting TRBD1. Germline CDR1 GTSNPN, CDR2 SVGIG (reference sequence). The J segment lost 6 bases and the V segment lost 5 bases, leaving 8 bases of the junction unmatched. CDR3 length equals 14 residues. Written as DNA, the CDR3 is TGTGCCTGGGGGACAGGGGGCTTTGTATCCGAGCAGTACTTC. It is translated as CAWGTGGFVSEQYF.

This clonotype was seen a few times. The chain joins TRBV4-3 to TRBJ1-2; no clear D. The V end lost 0 bases, the J end lost 4 bases, and 12 bases lay between the germline ends. Germline-derived CDR1 and CDR2 are LGHNA and YSLEER. The CDR3 has 15 residues. The CDR3 DNA is TGCGCCAGCAGCCAAGAGAGGACGGAGATCTATGGCTACACCTTC. As protein: CASSQERTEIYGYTF.

In this sample, this clonotype turned up many times. The chain is built from TRBV27 and TRBJ1-6; a possible D gene is TRBD1 (5 bases). Germline loops: CDR1 MNHEY, CDR2 SMNVEV (reference sequence). V was shortened by 8 bases and J by 7 bases, with 18 bases between the two germline ends. The CDR3 is made up of 15 amino acids. The CDR3 here is CASLPSWGGNSPLHF. DNA of the CDR3: TGTGCCAGCCTTCCGTCATGGGGCGGGAATTCACCCCTCCACTTT.

The V call is TRBV12-3 or TRBV12-4, the J call TRBJ2-5; possibly TRBD1 or TRBD2 for D (6 bases each). This CDR3 region has 14 residues. Trimming removed 6 bases at V and 6 bases at J, with 17 bases between. Here the CDR3 reads CASSQRGAGKTQYF. The DNA of the CDR3 is TGTGCCAGCAGCCAGAGGGGGGCCGGGAAGACCCAGTACTTC.